Detailed here is one TCR beta chain. What it binds is not known. The source of the sample is a study of T cell responses to AZD1222 COVID-19 vaccine. Study observations and caveats: The peak T cell response came first, and repertoires were sampled only after it. Following two doses of AZD1222, Spike-specific TCR breadth and depth rose. Across spike, vaccine-associated CD4 TCRs were found, dominant at 160-218 and 743-854. The donor group comprised mostly white British people and more females; the analysis possibly underestimated clonal diversity.

The table came from immunoSEQ multiplex PCR; TCRdb's copy has only in-frame clones and leaves some out. Here the sample spans about 79,000 clones, 80% to 90% being singletons. The CDR3 is 14 residues long. V dropped 4 bases and J dropped 4; count of bases not matched to a gene: 1. Germline V lookup: CDR1 SGHKS, CDR2 YYEKEE (reference sequence). The source material was peripheral blood, sampled 28 days after the second AZD1222 dose. This receptor was identified in an adult who received the AZD1222 COVID-19 vaccine. J is TRBJ2-1 and V is TRBV5-5; the match to TRBD2 covers 11 bases. The CDR3 loop is CASSRTSGYNEQFF. In nucleotides, the CDR3 is TGTGCCAGCAGCCGGACTAGCGGGTACAATGAGCAGTTCTTC.